The rows below give T cell receptor beta chains drawn from one sample of a study of CD8+ T cells in alopecia areata. Using immunoSEQ multiplex PCR, the repertoire was profiled, and TCRdb retains in-frame clones only, with some absent. The sample holds tens of thousands of clones, about 83% seen once. Material for sequencing was NKG2D-low CD8+ T cells sorted from blood. The receptors were sampled from a human donor with alopecia areata. CDR3s include the opening cysteine and the closing phenylalanine or tryptophan. D genes are given only for firm matches. Some rows mark clone size as missing; the rest say once, few, many or name a class of expanded clone.

cdr3_nt cdr3_aa d_call j_call clone_size v_call
TGTGCCAGCAACCCAGCCCGGGACAGGGCGCATACGCAGTATTTT CASNPARDRAHTQYF TRBD1 TRBJ2-3 . TRBV28
TGTGCCAGCAGCTTAATAGTCAGGGCCCAAGAGACCCAGTACTTC CASSLIVRAQETQYF . TRBJ2-5 . TRBV7-2
TGCGCCAGCAGAGGGCTAGCGGGAGACACCGGGGAGCTGTTTTTT CASRGLAGDTGELFF TRBD2 TRBJ2-2 . TRBV5-1
TGCAGCGTTGTTGGGGAGACCCAGTACTTC CSVVGETQYF . TRBJ2-5 once TRBV29-1
TGTGCCACAGCCTACGGCACAGATACGCAGTATTTT CATAYGTDTQYF . TRBJ2-3 few TRBV15
TGCAGCGTTGATTCGGGGGCCCACTACGAGCAGTACTTC CSVDSGAHYEQYF . TRBJ2-7 . TRBV29-1
TGTGCCAGCAGTTTGGGCCCGCAAACCTACGAGCAGTACTTC CASSLGPQTYEQYF . TRBJ2-7 . TRBV5-6
TGTGCCAGCAGTTACCCAGGGTCCTACGAGCAGTACTTC CASSYPGSYEQYF . TRBJ2-7 . TRBV28
TGCAGCGTTGGGAACTCGGGCGAGCAGTACTTC CSVGNSGEQYF . TRBJ2-7 . TRBV29-1
TGCAGCGCCGAACGGGGGGGCGTCGGGGAGCTGTTTTTT CSAERGGVGELFF TRBD2 TRBJ2-2 . TRBV29-1
TGTGCCAGCAGTTTGGGACTACCCCAAGAGACCCAGTACTTC CASSLGLPQETQYF TRBD2 TRBJ2-5 . TRBV27
TGCAGCGTCGGTACAGGGGTTGGCCAAGAGACCCAGTACTTC CSVGTGVGQETQYF TRBD1 TRBJ2-5 . TRBV29-1
TGTGCCAGCAGCCAAGAAGGGGAAGGCTCCTACAATGAGCAGTTCTTC CASSQEGEGSYNEQFF . TRBJ2-1 . TRBV4-2
TGTGCCAGCAGATATACCGGGAACACACAAGAGACCCAGTACTTC CASRYTGNTQETQYF . TRBJ2-5 . TRBV27
TGTGCCAGCAGCTTAGCAGGGGGCTATGGCTACACCTTC CASSLAGGYGYTF . TRBJ1-2 . TRBV7-9
TGTGCCAGCTCGGGAGCTCTTAACACCGGGGAGCTGTTTTTT CASSGALNTGELFF . TRBJ2-2 few TRBV7-9
TGCAGCCCCTCCCAGGGGCAGTTCTTC CSPSQGQFF . TRBJ2-1 . TRBV29-1
TGTGCCAGCACCACAGGGGGCTTAGCACCCCTCCACTTT CASTTGGLAPLHF TRBD1 TRBJ1-6 . TRBV27
TGCAGCGTTGAAGCGGGCCTCACATCCGGCGAGCAGTACTTC CSVEAGLTSGEQYF . TRBJ2-7 . TRBV29-1
TGCGCCAGCAGCCAAGTGCAAATCAGGGATTCCTCCTACGAGCAGTACTTC CASSQVQIRDSSYEQYF . TRBJ2-7 once TRBV4-1
TGTGCCAGCAGCGCGATGGGGCCAAACTATGGCTACACCTTC CASSAMGPNYGYTF . TRBJ1-2 . TRBV7-9
TGTGCCAGCAGTTTAGGACAGGGGGGCCAAGAGACCCAGTACTTC CASSLGQGGQETQYF TRBD1 TRBJ2-5 . TRBV28
TGTGCCAGCAGCCACCTGGGCCATACGGCCGACACAGATACGCAGTATTTT CASSHLGHTADTDTQYF . TRBJ2-3 . TRBV4-2
TGTGCCAGCAGCTTAGGGCCCGCCGGGAGAGAGACCCAGTACTTC CASSLGPAGRETQYF . TRBJ2-5 . TRBV7-2
TGTGCCAGTAGTGGACGGACTAGCGGGAGCAACGAGCAGTACTTC CASSGRTSGSNEQYF TRBD2 TRBJ2-7 once TRBV19
TGTGCCAGCAGTTTGAGACAGGGGTACGAGCAGTACTTC CASSLRQGYEQYF TRBD1 TRBJ2-7 . TRBV27
TGCAGCGTTGAGGGGGGGCAGGGTCTCCTCGATGAGCAGTTCTTC CSVEGGQGLLDEQFF . TRBJ2-1 . TRBV29-1
TGCGCCAGCAGCCATGGACTAGCGGGAGGGGATGAGCAGTTCTTC CASSHGLAGGDEQFF TRBD2 TRBJ2-1 once TRBV4-1
TGCAGCGTTGAAAGCTTCCGGGGAAGTGGCTACACCTTC CSVESFRGSGYTF . TRBJ1-2 . TRBV29-1